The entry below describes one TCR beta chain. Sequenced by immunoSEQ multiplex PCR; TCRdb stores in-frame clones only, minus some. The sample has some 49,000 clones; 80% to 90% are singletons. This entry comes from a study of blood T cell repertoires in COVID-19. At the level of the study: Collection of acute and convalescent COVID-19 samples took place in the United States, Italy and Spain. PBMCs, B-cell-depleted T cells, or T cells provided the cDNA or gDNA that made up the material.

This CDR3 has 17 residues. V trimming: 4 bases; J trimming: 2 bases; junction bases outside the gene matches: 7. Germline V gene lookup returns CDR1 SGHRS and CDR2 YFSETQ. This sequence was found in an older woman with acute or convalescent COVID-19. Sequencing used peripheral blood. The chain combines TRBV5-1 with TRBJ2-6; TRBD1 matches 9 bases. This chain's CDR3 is CASSPRDRATGANVLTF. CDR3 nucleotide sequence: TGCGCCAGCAGCCCCCGGGACAGGGCTACTGGGGCCAACGTCCTGACTTTC. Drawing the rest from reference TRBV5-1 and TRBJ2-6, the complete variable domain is KAGVTQTPRYLIKTRGQQVTLSCSPISGHRSVSWYQQTPGQGLQFLFEYFSETQRNKGNFPGRFSGRQFSNSRSEMNVSTLELGDSALYLCASSPRDRATGANVLTFGAGSRLTVL.